Below, 3 T cell receptor beta chains from the same sample are listed, as sequenced in a study of T cell responses to AZD1222 COVID-19 vaccine. Only in-frame clones appear in the TCRdb table, and some are missing; sequencing was by immunoSEQ multiplex PCR. The table has tens of thousands of clones, about four fifths seen once; the top ten hold 26%. This specimen was peripheral blood, taken 28 days after the second AZD1222 dose. The receptors derive from an adult who received the AZD1222 COVID-19 vaccine.

This chain uses TRBV7-9 with TRBJ1-1, with 8 bases that match TRBD1. The trim removed 0 bases at V and 5 bases at J, leaving 5 bases unmatched. This CDR3 spans 15 amino acids. CDR1 is SEHNR and CDR2 is FQNEAQ in the germline V gene (reference sequence). The CDR3 loop is CASSLAGRGQTEAFF. In DNA, the CDR3 is TGTGCCAGCAGCTTAGCAGGCAGGGGGCAAACTGAAGCTTTCTTT.

The chain combines TRBV19 with TRBJ2-3, with 7 bases fitting TRBD1. Looked up from germline, CDR1 is LNHDA and CDR2 is SQIVND (reference sequence). V lost 3 bases to trimming and J lost 10 bases; unmatched junction nucleotides: 16. The CDR3 length is 16 residues. DNA for the CDR3: TGTGCCAGTAGTATTGAGGTCGGGGACAGCCCTCCCTCGCAGTATTTT. Translation gives CASSIEVGDSPPSQYF.

The V call is TRBV4-1, the J call TRBJ2-4; 12 bases are a match to TRBD2. The CDR3 runs to 20 residues. Germline V CDR1 and CDR2: MGHRA, YSYEKL. The junction had 12 bases not matched to a gene; V was cut back by 2 bases and J by 1 base. CDR3 bases: TGCGCCAGCAGCCAAATATCGGGACTAGCGGGCCAAGCGGCCAAAAACATTCAGTACTTC. This gives the protein CASSQISGLAGQAAKNIQYF.